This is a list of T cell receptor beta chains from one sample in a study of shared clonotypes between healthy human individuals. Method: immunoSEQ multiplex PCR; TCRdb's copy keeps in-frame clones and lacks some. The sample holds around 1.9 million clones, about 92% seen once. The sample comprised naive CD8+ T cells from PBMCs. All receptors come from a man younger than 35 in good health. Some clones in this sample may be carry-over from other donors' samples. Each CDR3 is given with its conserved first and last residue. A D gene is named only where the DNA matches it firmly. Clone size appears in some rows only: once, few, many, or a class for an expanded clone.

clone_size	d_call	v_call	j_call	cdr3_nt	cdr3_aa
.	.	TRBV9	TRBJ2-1	TGTGCCAGCAGCGTGGGACCATACAATGAGCAGTTCTTC	CASSVGPYNEQFF
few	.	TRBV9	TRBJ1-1	TGTGCCAGCAGCGTAGTAGGGGGGCCAATGAACACTGAAGCTTTCTTT	CASSVVGGPMNTEAFF
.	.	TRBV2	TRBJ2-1	TGTGCCAGCAGGGACTTGGACTCCAGCTCCTACAATGAGCAGTTCTTC	CASRDLDSSSYNEQFF
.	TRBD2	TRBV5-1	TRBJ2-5	TGCGCCAGCAGCAGAGGACTAGCGGGAGGCATCCAAGAGACCCAGTACTTC	CASSRGLAGGIQETQYF
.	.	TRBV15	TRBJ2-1	TGTGCCACCAGCTCCCGAGGACTGTTCGGTGAGCAGTTCTTC	CATSSRGLFGEQFF
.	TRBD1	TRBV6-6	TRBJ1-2	TGTGCCAGCAGTTACCCAAGACAGGGGGGTGTCTATGGCTACACCTTC	CASSYPRQGGVYGYTF
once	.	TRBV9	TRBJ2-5	TGTGCCAGCAGCACCCCCGGGTTCCCTCCGCAAGAGACCCAGTACTTC	CASSTPGFPPQETQYF
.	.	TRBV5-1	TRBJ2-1	TGCGCCAGCAGCTTGACTATTGACTCCTACAATGAGCAGTTCTTC	CASSLTIDSYNEQFF
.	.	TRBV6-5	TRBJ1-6	TGTGCCAGCAGTTACTCGACGGGGATTAGGAATTCACCCCTCCACTTT	CASSYSTGIRNSPLHF
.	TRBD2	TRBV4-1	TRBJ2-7	TGCGCCAGCAGCGAAGGACTAGCGGGAGGGTACGAGCAGTACTTC	CASSEGLAGGYEQYF
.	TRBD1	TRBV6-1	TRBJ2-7	TGTGCCAGCAGTGACCCCGGGACAGGTACCTACGAGCAGTACTTC	CASSDPGTGTYEQYF
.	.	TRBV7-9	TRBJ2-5	TGTGCCAGCAGCTTAGGAACAGGGCTTGGGGAGACCCAGTACTTC	CASSLGTGLGETQYF
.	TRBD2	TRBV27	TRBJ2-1	TGTGCCAGCAGTTTATCGAGGCTAGCGGCCTCCTACAATGAGCAGTTCTTC	CASSLSRLAASYNEQFF
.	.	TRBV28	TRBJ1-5	TGTGCCAGCAGTTCTCTGGGGCCGCGGAGCAATCAGCCCCAGCATTTT	CASSSLGPRSNQPQHF
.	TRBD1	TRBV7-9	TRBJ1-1	TGTGCCAGCAGCTCCCAGGGGGTGAACACTGAAGCTTTCTTT	CASSSQGVNTEAFF
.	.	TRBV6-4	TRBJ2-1	TGTGCCAGCAGTCCCGGGACCACACCTCTCAATGAGCAGTTCTTC	CASSPGTTPLNEQFF
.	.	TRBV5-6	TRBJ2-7	TGTGCCAGCAGCTTGTCTACAGCCTCCTACGAGCAGTACTTC	CASSLSTASYEQYF
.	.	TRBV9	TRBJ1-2	TGTGCCAGCAGCGTAGGCCGGGCAGCCTATGGCTACACCTTC	CASSVGRAAYGYTF
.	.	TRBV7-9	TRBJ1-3	TGTGCCAGCAGCGCGATGAACAGGGTAACTGGAAACACCATATATTTT	CASSAMNRVTGNTIYF
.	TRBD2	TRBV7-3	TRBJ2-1	TGTGCCAGCAGCTTCCTCAGACTAGCGGGAAACAGAACGAATGAGCAGTTCTTC	CASSFLRLAGNRTNEQFF
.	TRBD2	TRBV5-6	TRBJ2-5	TGTGCCAGCAGCTTGGGAGGGACTAGCGGGAACGGGAAGACCCAGTACTTC	CASSLGGTSGNGKTQYF
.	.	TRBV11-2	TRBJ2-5	TGTGCCAGCAGCACCCGCGACAGCGATCAAGAGACCCAGTACTTC	CASSTRDSDQETQYF
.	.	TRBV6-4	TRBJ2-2	TGTGCCAGCAGCCGGGTCGCGAACACCGGGGAGCTGTTTTTT	CASSRVANTGELFF
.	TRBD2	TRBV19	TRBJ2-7	TGTGCCAGTAGTATAGTTGCGGGAGCCCTCAACGAGCAGTACTTC	CASSIVAGALNEQYF
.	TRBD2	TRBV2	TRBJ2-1	TGTGCCAGCAGAGAGCGGGAGGTTAAAGTCGGTGAGCAGTTCTTC	CASREREVKVGEQFF
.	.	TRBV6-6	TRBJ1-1	TGTGCCAGCACTCTCGGGGGGGTTGGCACTGAAGCTTTCTTT	CASTLGGVGTEAFF
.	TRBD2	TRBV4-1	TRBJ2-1	TGCGCCAGCAGCCTGGGACTAGTGATGAATGAGCAGTTCTTC	CASSLGLVMNEQFF
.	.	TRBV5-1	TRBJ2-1	TGCGCCAGCAGCTTGCCAGGGAACAATGAGCAGTTCTTC	CASSLPGNNEQFF
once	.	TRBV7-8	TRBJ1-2	TGTGCCAGCAGCTTAGCGCGGGGGCGCAGCTATGGCTACACCTTC	CASSLARGRSYGYTF
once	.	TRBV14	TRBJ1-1	TGTGCCAGCAGCAACAGGGTCTGGGACACTGAAGCTTTCTTT	CASSNRVWDTEAFF
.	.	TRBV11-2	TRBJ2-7	TGTGCCAGCAGCTTAGGCGTATACGAGCAGTACTTC	CASSLGVYEQYF
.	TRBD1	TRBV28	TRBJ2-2	TGTGCCACCCGACAGGGGGCCGGCACCGGGGAGCTGTTTTTT	CATRQGAGTGELFF
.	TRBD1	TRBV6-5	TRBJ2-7	TGTGCCAGCAGATCCGGGACAGCTTACTACTACGAGCAGTACTTC	CASRSGTAYYYEQYF
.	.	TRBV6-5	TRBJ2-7	TGTGCCAGCAGCCGCAAAAACTACGAGCAGTACTTC	CASSRKNYEQYF
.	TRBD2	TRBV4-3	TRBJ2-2	TGCGCCAGCAGCCAAGAGCTAGCGGGAGTTTTGGACACCGGGGAGCTGTTTTTT	CASSQELAGVLDTGELFF
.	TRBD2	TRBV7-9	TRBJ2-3	TGTGCCAGCAGCTCCGGGACTAGCGGGAGAACCAAAATTCCAGATACGCAGTATTTT	CASSSGTSGRTKIPDTQYF
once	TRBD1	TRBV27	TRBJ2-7	TGTGCCAGCAGTTTAAGAGACAGGGTTGGCGAGCAGTACTTC	CASSLRDRVGEQYF
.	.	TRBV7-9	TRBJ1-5	TGTGCCAGCAGCTTAGACGGGGGGTATCAGCCCCAGCATTTT	CASSLDGGYQPQHF
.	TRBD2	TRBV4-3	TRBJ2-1	TGCGCCAGCAGCCAAGGACTAGCGGGAGATGTCGATGAGCAGTTCTTC	CASSQGLAGDVDEQFF
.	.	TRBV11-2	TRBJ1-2	TGTGCCAGCAGCCCCCCAGGGGTTAACTATGGCTACACCTTC	CASSPPGVNYGYTF
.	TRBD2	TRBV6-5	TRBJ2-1	TGTGCCAGCAAGAGGGGAGGGGATGAGCAGTTCTTC	CASKRGGDEQFF
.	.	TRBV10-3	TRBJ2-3	TGTGCCATCAGCAAGGGGGTCGGCACAGATACGCAGTATTTT	CAISKGVGTDTQYF
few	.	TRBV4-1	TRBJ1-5	TGCGCCAGCAGCTACTCTGGGGGTAATCAGCCCCAGCATTTT	CASSYSGGNQPQHF
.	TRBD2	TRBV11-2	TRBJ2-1	TGTGCCAGCAGCTCGACCTTAGCGGGAGGATCAAATGAGCAGTTCTTC	CASSSTLAGGSNEQFF
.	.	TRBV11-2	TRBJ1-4	TGTGCCAGCAGTCCCCGGGGGGATGAAAAACTGTTTTTT	CASSPRGDEKLFF
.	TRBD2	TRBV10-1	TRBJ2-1	TGCGCCAGCAGTGGCCCGGGACTAGCGGGAGTCGAGCAGTTCTTC	CASSGPGLAGVEQFF
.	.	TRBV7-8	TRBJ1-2	TGTGCCAGCAGCTCCACAGATAACTATGGCTACACCTTC	CASSSTDNYGYTF